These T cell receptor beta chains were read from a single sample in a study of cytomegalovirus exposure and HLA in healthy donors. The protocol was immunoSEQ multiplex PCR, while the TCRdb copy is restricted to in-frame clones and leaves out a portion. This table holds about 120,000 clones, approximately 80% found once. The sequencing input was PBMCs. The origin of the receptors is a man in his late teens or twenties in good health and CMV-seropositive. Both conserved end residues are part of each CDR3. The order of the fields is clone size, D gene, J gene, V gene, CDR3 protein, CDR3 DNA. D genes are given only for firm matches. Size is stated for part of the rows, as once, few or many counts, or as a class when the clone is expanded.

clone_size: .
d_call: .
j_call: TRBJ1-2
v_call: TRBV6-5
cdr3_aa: CASRDTIKNNYGYTF
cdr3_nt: TGTGCCAGCCGGGACACTATCAAAAATAACTATGGCTACACCTTC

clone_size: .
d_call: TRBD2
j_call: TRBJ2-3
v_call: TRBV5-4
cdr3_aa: CASSSTSGRLTDTQYF
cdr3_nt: TGTGCCAGCAGCAGTACTAGCGGGAGGTTGACAGATACGCAGTATTTT

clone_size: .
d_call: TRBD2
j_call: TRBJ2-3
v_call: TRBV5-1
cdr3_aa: CASSPGLAGGTDTQYF
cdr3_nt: TGCGCCAGCAGCCCGGGACTAGCGGGGGGAACAGATACGCAGTATTTT

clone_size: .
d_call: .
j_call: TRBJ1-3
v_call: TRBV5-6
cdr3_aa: CASSYREYSGNTIYF
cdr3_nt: TGTGCCAGCAGTTACAGGGAATACTCTGGAAACACCATATATTTT

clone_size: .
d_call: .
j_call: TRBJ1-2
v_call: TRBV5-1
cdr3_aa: CASSLAGSGTNYGYTF
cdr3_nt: TGCGCCAGCAGCTTGGCCGGTTCAGGAACTAACTATGGCTACACCTTC

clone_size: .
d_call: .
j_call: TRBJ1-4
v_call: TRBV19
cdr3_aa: CASSRDTEDEKLFF
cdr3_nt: TGTGCCAGTAGCCGGGACACGGAGGATGAAAAACTGTTTTTT

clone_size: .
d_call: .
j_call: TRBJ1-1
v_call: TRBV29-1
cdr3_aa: CSGGTEAFF
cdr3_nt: TGCAGCGGCGGCACTGAAGCTTTCTTT

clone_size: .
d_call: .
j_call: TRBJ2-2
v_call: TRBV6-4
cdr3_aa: CASGWGANTGELFF
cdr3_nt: TGTGCCAGCGGCTGGGGGGCGAACACCGGGGAGCTGTTTTTT

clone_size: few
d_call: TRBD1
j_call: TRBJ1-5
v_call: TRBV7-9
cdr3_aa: CASSRMGQGNQPQHF
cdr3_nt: TGTGCCAGCAGTCGAATGGGACAGGGCAATCAGCCCCAGCATTTT

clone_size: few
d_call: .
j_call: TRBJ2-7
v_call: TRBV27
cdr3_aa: CASSFWQTTTYEQYF
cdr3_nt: TGTGCCAGCAGTTTTTGGCAGACTACAACCTACGAGCAGTACTTC

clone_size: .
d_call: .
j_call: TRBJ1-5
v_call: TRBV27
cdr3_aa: CASSLPGSNQPQHF
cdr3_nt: TGTGCCAGCAGTTTGCCAGGGTCGAATCAGCCCCAGCATTTT

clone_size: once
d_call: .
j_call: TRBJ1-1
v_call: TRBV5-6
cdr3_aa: CASFLARQVRNTEAFF
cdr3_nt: TGTGCCAGTTTCTTAGCGAGGCAGGTGAGGAACACTGAAGCTTTCTTT

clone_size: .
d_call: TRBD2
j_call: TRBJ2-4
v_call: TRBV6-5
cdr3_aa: CASSSRSGGASYIQYF
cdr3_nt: TGTGCCAGCAGTTCCCGTAGCGGGGGGGCCTCATACATTCAGTACTTC

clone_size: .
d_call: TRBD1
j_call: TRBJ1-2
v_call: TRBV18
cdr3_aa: CASSPKTGGDYGYTF
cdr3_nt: TGTGCCAGCTCACCTAAGACAGGGGGCGACTATGGCTACACCTTC

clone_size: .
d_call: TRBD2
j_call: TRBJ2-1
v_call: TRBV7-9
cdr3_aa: CASSLVWGSGGATYNEQFF
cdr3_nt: TGTGCCAGCAGCTTAGTGTGGGGTAGCGGGGGGGCCACCTACAATGAGCAGTTCTTC

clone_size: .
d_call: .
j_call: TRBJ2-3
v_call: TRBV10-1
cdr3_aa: CASSDLRGDSTDTQYF
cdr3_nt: TGCGCCAGCAGTGATCTGCGGGGCGATAGCACAGATACGCAGTATTTT

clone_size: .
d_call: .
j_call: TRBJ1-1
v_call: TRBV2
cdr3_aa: CASNHEGGFPEAFF
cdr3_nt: TGTGCCAGTAACCATGAAGGGGGTTTTCCTGAAGCTTTCTTT

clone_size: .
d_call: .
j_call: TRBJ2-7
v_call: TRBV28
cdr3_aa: CASSPLQPRYYEQYF
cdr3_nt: TGTGCCAGCAGCCCCCTTCAACCCCGGTACTACGAGCAGTACTTC

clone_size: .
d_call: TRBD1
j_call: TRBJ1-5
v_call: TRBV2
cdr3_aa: CASSGTGGGGQPQHF
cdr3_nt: TGTGCCAGCAGTGGGACAGGGGGCGGCGGTCAGCCCCAGCATTTT

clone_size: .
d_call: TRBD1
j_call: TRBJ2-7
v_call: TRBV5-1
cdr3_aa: CASSPPGTGENEQYF
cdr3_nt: TGCGCCAGCAGCCCCCCCGGGACAGGGGAGAACGAGCAGTACTTC

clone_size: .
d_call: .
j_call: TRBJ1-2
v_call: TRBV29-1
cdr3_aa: CSVITPTFYGYTF
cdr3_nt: TGCAGCGTGATAACGCCCACATTCTATGGCTACACCTTC

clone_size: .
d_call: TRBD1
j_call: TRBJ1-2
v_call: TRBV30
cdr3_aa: CAWSKGQGVNTF
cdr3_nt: TGTGCCTGGAGTAAAGGACAGGGGGTTAACACCTTC

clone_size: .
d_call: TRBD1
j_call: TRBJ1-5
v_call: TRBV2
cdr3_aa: CASRAQGATSQPQHF
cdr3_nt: TGTGCCAGCAGGGCACAGGGGGCTACGAGTCAGCCCCAGCATTTT

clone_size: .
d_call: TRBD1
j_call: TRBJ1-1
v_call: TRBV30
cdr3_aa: CAWDRDRVDGTEAFF
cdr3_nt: TGTGCCTGGGACCGGGACAGGGTAGACGGCACTGAAGCTTTCTTT

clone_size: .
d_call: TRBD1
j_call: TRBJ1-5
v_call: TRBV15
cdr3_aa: CATSRTTGGDQPQHF
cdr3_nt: TGTGCCACCAGCCGAACGACAGGGGGAGACCAGCCCCAGCATTTT

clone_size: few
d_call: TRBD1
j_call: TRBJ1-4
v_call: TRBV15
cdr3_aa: CATSMGQGYEKLFF
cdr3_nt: TGTGCCACCAGTATGGGACAGGGCTATGAAAAACTGTTTTTT

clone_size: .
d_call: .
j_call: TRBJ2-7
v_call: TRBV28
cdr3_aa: CASSLYSYEQYF
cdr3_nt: TGTGCCAGCAGTCTATACAGCTACGAGCAGTACTTC

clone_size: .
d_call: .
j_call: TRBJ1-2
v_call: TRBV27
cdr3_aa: CASSFGQNYGYTF
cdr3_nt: TGTGCCAGCAGTTTTGGGCAAAACTATGGCTACACCTTC

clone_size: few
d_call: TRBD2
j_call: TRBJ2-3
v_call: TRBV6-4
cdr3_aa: CASRGTSGSTDTQYF
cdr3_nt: TGTGCCAGCAGAGGGACTAGCGGGAGCACAGATACGCAGTATTTT

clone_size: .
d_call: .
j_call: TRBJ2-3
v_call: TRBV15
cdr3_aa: CATSREGLSTDTQYF
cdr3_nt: TGTGCCACCAGCAGAGAGGGACTTAGCACAGATACGCAGTATTTT

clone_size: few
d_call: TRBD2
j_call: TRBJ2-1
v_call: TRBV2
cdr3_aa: CASRGSGGGDEQFF
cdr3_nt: TGTGCCAGCAGGGGTAGCGGGGGTGGGGATGAGCAGTTCTTC

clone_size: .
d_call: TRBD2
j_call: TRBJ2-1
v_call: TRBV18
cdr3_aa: CASFPGLADYNEQFF
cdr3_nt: TGTGCCAGCTTCCCGGGACTAGCGGATTACAATGAGCAGTTCTTC

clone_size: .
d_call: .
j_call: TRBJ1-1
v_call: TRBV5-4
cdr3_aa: CASSLSDGTTEAFF
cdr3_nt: TGTGCCAGCAGCTTGAGCGATGGTACCACTGAAGCTTTCTTT

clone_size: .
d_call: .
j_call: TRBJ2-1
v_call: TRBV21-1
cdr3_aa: CASSTGLAGKSSYNEQFF
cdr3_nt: TGTGCCAGCAGCACGGGACTAGCGGGGAAGAGCTCCTACAATGAGCAGTTCTTC

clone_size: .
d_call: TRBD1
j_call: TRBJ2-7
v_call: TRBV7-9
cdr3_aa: CASSYQGAQNEQYF
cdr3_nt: TGTGCCAGCAGCTACCAGGGGGCGCAGAACGAGCAGTACTTC

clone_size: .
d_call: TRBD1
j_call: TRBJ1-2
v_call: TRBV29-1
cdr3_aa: CSVESGGQGAVGYTF
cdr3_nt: TGCAGCGTTGAATCCGGGGGACAGGGGGCTGTCGGCTACACCTTC

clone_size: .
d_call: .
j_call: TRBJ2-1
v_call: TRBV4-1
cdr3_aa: CASSPSPGGGEQFF
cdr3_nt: TGCGCCAGCAGCCCCTCGCCAGGGGGAGGCGAGCAGTTCTTC

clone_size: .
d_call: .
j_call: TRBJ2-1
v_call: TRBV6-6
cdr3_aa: CASSYSGGLHNEQFF
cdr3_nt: TGTGCCAGCAGTTACTCTGGGGGACTCCACAATGAGCAGTTCTTC

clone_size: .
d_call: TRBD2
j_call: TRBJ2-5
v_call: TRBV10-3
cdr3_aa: CAISELASQETQYF
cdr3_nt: TGTGCCATCAGTGAACTAGCGAGCCAAGAGACCCAGTACTTC

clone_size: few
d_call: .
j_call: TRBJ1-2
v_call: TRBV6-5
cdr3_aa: CASSYASTGYGYTF
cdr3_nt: TGTGCCAGCAGTTACGCATCTACAGGGTATGGCTACACCTTC

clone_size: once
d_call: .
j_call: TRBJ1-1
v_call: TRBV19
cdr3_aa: CASRDYRDGTEAFF
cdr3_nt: TGTGCCAGTAGAGACTACAGGGACGGCACTGAAGCTTTCTTT

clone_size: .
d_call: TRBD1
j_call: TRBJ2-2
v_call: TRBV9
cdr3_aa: CASGGDRGRAGELFF
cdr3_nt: TGTGCCAGCGGGGGGGACAGGGGAAGGGCCGGGGAGCTGTTTTTT

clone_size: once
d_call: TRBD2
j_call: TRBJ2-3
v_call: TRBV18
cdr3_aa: CASSLAKLAGTDTQYF
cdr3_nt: TGTGCCAGCTCACTCGCTAAACTAGCGGGCACAGATACGCAGTATTTT

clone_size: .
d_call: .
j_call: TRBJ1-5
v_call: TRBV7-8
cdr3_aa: CASSPQSLSNQPQHF
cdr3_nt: TGTGCCAGCAGCCCCCAAAGCCTAAGCAATCAGCCCCAGCATTTT

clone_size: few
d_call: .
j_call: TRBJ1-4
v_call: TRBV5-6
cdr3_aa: CASPLEEKLFF
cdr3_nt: TGTGCCAGCCCTTTAGAGGAAAAACTGTTTTTT

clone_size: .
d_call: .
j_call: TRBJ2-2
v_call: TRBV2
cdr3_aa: CASSEERQGPNTGELFF
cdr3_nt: TGTGCCAGCAGTGAAGAGCGTCAGGGCCCGAACACCGGGGAGCTGTTTTTT

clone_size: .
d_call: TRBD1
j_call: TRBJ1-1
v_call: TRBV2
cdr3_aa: CASKGGSSTEAFF
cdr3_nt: TGTGCCAGCAAAGGGGGCTCAAGCACTGAAGCTTTCTTT

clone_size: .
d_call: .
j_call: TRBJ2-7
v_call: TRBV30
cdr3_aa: CAWGLQWKFYEQYF
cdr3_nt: TGTGCCTGGGGATTACAGTGGAAGTTCTACGAGCAGTACTTC

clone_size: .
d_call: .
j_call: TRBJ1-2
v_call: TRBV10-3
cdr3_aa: CAISEDTLSIHGYTF
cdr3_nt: TGTGCCATCAGCGAGGACACCCTCTCCATCCATGGCTACACCTTC

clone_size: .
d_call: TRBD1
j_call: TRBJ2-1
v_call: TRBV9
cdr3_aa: CASSPGQGASNEQFF
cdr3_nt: TGTGCCAGCAGCCCGGGACAGGGGGCGTCCAATGAGCAGTTCTTC

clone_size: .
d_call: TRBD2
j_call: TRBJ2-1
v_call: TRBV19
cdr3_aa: CASSKVGLGYNEQFF
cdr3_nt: TGTGCCAGTAGTAAGGTGGGACTAGGTTACAATGAGCAGTTCTTC

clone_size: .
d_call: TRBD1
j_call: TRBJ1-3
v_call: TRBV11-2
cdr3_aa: CASSLPGTGSGNTIYF
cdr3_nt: TGTGCCAGCAGCTTGCCCGGGACAGGCTCTGGAAACACCATATATTTT

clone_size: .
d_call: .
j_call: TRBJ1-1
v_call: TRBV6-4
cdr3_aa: CASSPGQNTEAFF
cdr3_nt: TGTGCCAGCAGTCCCGGACAGAACACTGAAGCTTTCTTT

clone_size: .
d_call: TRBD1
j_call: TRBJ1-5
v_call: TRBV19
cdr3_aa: CASSLPGTGQFNQPQHF
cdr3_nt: TGTGCCAGTAGTCTACCCGGGACAGGGCAGTTCAATCAGCCCCAGCATTTT